This TCR beta chain was captured by sequencing in a study of T cell responses to AZD1222 COVID-19 vaccine. Germline CDR1 is SGHKS and CDR2 is YYEKEE (reference sequence). V was cut by 1 base and J by 11 bases, with 15 bases left in between. CDR3 length: 13 amino acids. General study findings and limits: Sampling captured repertoires only after the peak T cell response. Donors were mostly white British, more females; clonal diversity possibly underestimated.

Libraries were prepared by immunoSEQ multiplex PCR; TCRdb keeps only in-frame clonotypes and omits some of them. Of more than 150,000 clones in the sample, approximately 87% were seen once. As for this clone: Its specificity is unknown.

The TCR comes from an adult who received the AZD1222 COVID-19 vaccine. The chain employs TRBV5-5 and TRBJ1-1; D ambiguous. Sequenced material: peripheral blood, taken 28 days after the second AZD1222 dose. The CDR3 reads CASSLIAEAPAFF. The CDR3 coding sequence is TGTGCCAGCAGCTTGATCGCGGAGGCGCCGGCTTTCTTT.